This T cell receptor beta chain was identified in a study of CD8+ T cells in alopecia areata. Trimming pared 6 bases from V and 1 base from J, leaving 12 bases between. Germline values: CDR1 MNHEY, CDR2 SVGAGI. The CDR3 totals 14 residues. Study findings and constraints: Resident alphabeta T-cell populations of normal skin are likewise subject to sequencing in scalp samples.

The sequencing template was cDNA reverse transcribed from extracted RNA. TCRdb keeps only in-frame clones here, not all; method: immunoSEQ multiplex PCR. The sample shows roughly 250,000 clones, 67% of them seen only once. Regarding this clone: Its antigen is not identified.

The specimen comprised CD4+ T cells sorted from blood, sampled at week 0. The sequence was obtained from a human donor with alopecia areata. V and J are TRBV6-5 and TRBJ1-1, with a possible D match to TRBD1 (5 bases). For the CDR3, the DNA is TGTGCCAGCAGCATTCCGGGACCGAACACTGAAGCTTTCTTT. It codes for CASSIPGPNTEAFF.